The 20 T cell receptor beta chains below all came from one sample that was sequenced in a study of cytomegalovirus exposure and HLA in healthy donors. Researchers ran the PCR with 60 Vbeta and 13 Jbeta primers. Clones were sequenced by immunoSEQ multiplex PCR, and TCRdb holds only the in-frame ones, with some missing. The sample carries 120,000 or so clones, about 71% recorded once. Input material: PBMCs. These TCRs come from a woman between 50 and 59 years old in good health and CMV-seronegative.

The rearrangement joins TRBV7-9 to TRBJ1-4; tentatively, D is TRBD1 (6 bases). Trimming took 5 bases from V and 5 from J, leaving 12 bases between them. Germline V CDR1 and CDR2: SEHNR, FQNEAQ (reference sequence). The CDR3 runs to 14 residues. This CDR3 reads CASSQQGPNEKLFF. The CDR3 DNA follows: TGTGCCAGCAGCCAACAGGGACCGAATGAAAAACTGTTTTTT.

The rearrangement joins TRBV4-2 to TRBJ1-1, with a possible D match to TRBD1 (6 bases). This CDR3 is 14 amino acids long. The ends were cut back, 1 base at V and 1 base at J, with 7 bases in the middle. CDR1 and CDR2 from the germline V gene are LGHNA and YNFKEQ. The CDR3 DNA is TGTGCCAGCAGCCAAGGGACAGCGAACACTGAAGCTTTCTTT. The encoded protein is CASSQGTANTEAFF.

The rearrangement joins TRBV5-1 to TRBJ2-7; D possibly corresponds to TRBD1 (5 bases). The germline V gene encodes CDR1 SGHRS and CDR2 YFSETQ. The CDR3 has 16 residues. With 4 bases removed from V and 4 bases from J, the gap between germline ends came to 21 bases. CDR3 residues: CASSQSLYRTSYEQYF. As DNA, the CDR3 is TGCGCCAGCAGCCAAAGCCTTTATAGGACAAGTTACGAGCAGTACTTC. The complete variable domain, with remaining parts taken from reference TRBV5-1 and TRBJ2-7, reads KAGVTQTPRYLIKTRGQQVTLSCSPISGHRSVSWYQQTPGQGLQFLFEYFSETQRNKGNFPGRFSGRQFSNSRSEMNVSTLELGDSALYLCASSQSLYRTSYEQYFGPGTRLTVT.

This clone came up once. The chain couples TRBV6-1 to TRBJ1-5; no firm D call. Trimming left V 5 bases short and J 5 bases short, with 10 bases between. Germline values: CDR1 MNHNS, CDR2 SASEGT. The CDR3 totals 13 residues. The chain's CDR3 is CASSTGHDQPQHF. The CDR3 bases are TGTGCCAGCAGTACGGGTCACGATCAGCCCCAGCATTTT.

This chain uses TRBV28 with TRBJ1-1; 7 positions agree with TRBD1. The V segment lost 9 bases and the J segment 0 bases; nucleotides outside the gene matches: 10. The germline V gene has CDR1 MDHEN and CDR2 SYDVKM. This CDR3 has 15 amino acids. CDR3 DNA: TGTGCCAGTGGGTCCCTGGGACAGATGAACACTGAAGCTTTCTTT. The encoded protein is CASGSLGQMNTEAFF.

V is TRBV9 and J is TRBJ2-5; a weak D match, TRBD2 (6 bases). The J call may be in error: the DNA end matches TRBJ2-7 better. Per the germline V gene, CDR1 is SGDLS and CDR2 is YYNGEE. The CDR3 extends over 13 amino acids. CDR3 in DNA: TGTGCCAGCAGCCTAAGTGGAGGGTCCGAGCAGTACTTC. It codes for CASSLSGGSEQYF.

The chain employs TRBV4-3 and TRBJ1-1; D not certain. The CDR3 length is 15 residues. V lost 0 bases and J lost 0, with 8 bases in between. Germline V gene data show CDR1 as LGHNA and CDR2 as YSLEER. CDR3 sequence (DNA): TGCGCCAGCAGCCAAGATGGGCAGTTGAACACTGAAGCTTTCTTT. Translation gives CASSQDGQLNTEAFF.

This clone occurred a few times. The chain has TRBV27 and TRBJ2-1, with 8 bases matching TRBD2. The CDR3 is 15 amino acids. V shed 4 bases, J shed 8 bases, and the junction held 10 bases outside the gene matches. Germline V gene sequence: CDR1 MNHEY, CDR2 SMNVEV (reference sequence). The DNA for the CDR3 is TGTGCCAGCAGTTGGGTCGGACTAGCTGGCTATGAGCAGTTCTTC. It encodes CASSWVGLAGYEQFF.

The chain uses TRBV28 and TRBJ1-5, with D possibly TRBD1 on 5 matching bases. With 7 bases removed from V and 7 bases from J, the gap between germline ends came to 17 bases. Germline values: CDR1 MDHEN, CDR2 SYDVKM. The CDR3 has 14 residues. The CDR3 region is CASNVGQGWQPQHF. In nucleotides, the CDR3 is TGTGCCAGCAATGTCGGGCAGGGATGGCAGCCCCAGCATTTT.

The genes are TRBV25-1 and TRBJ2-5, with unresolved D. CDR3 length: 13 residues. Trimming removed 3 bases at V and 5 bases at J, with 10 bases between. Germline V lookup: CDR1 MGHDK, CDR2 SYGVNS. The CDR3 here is CASSDTAWETQYF. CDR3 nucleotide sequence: TGTGCCAGCAGTGATACAGCTTGGGAGACCCAGTACTTC.

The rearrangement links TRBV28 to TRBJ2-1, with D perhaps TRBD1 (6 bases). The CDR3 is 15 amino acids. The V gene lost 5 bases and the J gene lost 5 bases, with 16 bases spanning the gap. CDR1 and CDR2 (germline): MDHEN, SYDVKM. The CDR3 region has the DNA TGTGCCAGCAGTCCAGGGGCCCTCTTGGACAATGAGCAGTTCTTC. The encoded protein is CASSPGALLDNEQFF. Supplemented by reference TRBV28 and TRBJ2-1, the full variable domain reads DVKVTQSSRYLVKRTGEKVFLECVQDMDHENMFWYRQDPGLGLRLIYFSYDVKMKEKGDIPEGYSVSREKKERFSLILESASTNQTSMYLCASSPGALLDNEQFFGPGTRLTVL.

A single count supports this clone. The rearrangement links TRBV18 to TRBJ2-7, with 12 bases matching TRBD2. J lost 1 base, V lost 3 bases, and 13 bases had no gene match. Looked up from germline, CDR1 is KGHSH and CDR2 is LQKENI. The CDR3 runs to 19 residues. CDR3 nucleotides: TGTGCCAGCTCACCCTTCTCGGGTTCGCTAGCGGGAGGGTCCTACGAGCAGTACTTC. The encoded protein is CASSPFSGSLAGGSYEQYF.

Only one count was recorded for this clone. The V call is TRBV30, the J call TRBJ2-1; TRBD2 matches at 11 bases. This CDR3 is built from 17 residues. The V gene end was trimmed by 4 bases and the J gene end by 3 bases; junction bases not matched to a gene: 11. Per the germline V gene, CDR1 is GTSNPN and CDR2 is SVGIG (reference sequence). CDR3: CAWTTALTSGIYNEQFF. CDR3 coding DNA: TGTGCCTGGACTACCGCCCTGACTAGCGGGATCTACAATGAGCAGTTCTTC.

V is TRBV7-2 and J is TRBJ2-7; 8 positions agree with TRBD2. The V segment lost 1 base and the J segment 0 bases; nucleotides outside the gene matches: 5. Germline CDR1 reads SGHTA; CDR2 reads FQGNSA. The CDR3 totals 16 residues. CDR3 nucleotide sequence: TGTGCCAGCAGCTTAGTTGGCGGGAGGAGCTCCTACGAGCAGTACTTC. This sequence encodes CASSLVGGRSSYEQYF. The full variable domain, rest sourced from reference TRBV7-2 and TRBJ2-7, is GAGVSQSPSNKVTEKGKDVELRCDPISGHTALYWYRQSLGQGLEFLIYFQGNSAPDKSGLPSDRFSAERTGGSVSTLTIQRTQQEDSAVYLCASSLVGGRSSYEQYFGPGTRLTVT.

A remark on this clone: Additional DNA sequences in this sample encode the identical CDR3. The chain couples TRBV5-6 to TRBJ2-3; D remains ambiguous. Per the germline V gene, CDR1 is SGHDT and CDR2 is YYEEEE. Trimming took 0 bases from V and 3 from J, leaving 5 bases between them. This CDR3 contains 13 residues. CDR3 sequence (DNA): TGTGCCAGCAGCTTGGCCGGGACAGATACGCAGTATTTT. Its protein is CASSLAGTDTQYF.

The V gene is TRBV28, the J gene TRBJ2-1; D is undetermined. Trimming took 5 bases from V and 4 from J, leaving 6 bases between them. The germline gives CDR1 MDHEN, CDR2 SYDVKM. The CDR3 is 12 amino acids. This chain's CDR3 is CASSESYNEQFF. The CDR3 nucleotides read TGTGCCAGCAGTGAGTCATACAATGAGCAGTTCTTC.

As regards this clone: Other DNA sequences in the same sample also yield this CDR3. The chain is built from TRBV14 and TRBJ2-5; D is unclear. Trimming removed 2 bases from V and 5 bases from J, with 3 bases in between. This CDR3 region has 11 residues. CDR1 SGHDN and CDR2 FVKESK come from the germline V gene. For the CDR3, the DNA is TGTGCCAGCAGCCAACGGGAGACCCAGTACTTC. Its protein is CASSQRETQYF.

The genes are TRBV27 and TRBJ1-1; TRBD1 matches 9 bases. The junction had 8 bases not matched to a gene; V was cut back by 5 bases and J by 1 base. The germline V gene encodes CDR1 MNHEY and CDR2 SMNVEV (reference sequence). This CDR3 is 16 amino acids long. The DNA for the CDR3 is TGTGCCAGCAGTCCCCTTGCGGGACAGGGGAACACTGAAGCTTTCTTT. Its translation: CASSPLAGQGNTEAFF.

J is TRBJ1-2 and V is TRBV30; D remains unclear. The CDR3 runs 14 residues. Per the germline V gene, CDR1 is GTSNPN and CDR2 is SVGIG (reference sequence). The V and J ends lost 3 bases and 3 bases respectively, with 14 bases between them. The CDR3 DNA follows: TGTGCCTGGAGCGGCTCTGGAGTATACTATGGCTACACCTTC. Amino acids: CAWSGSGVYYGYTF.

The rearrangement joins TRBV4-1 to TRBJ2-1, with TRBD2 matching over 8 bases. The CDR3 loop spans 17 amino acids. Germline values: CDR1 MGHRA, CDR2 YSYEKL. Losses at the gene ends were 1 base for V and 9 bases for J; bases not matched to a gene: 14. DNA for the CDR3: TGCGCCAGCAGCCAAGTGGATTTAGGACTAGCCTGGAGTGAGCAGTTCTTC. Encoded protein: CASSQVDLGLAWSEQFF.